Below are 17 T cell receptor beta chains sequenced from a single sample in a study of healthy donors' naive CD4 and CD8 T cells (dated by TCRdb to 2015 to 2017). Sequencing was carried out with a 454 GS FLX Titanium. A previously published linear amplification protocol was used to construct TCR libraries from roughly 500 ng of total RNA. TCRdb applied fastp at Q25 and MiXCR to the public reads, then kept only in-frame beta chains. Each entry merges the rows of one CDR3 protein and shows their most common DNA and genes. The sample table contains 150,000 to 200,000 distinct CDR3 sequences; only one count was recorded for under 85% of them. The top ten constitute 2.3% of the sample. Sample: naive CD4+ and CD8+ T cells sorted from blood, pooled from several donors. Reading the label with the study, this specimen's cell subset or site is: FACS-sorted naive CD4+ (CD45RO-CD45RA+) and naive CD8+ (CD45RA+CD27bright) T cells. The receptor set was obtained from a pool of human donors in good health; the sample pools cells from several healthy donors.

The J gene is TRBJ2-2, the V gene TRBV20-1, with no clear D. Germline-derived CDR1 and CDR2 are DFQATT and SNEGSKA (reference sequence). The CDR3 is 13 amino acids. V lost 3 bases to trimming and J lost 5 bases, with 10 bases between them. The CDR3 coding sequence is TGCAGTGCTAGTGTAATTAGTACCGGGGAGCTGTTTTTT. Its protein is CSASVISTGELFF.

CDR3 protein: CAGDSSSYNEQFF. CDR3 in DNA: TGTGCCGGCGACTCGAGCTCCTACAATGAGCAGTTCTTC. The chain links TRBV30 to TRBJ2-1; no clear D. The CDR3 loop spans 13 amino acids. Germline V CDR1 and CDR2: GTSNPN, SVGIG (reference sequence). V lost 8 bases and J 0 bases, leaving 11 bases between the germline ends.

This clonotype was seen only a few times. The chain joins TRBV6-2 or TRBV6-3 to TRBJ1-2; D remains unclear. The V end was cut by 8 bases, the J end by 5 bases, with 18 bases between. CDR3 length: 14 residues. The germline gives CDR1 MNHEY, CDR2 SVGEGT. The CDR3: CASVGGHGEYGYTF. The DNA of the CDR3 is TGTGCCAGCGTGGGCGGGCACGGCGAGTATGGCTACACCTTC.

The chain is built from TRBV29-1 and TRBJ1-2, with D tentatively TRBD1 (5 bases). Trimming cost V 7 bases and J 3 bases, with 12 bases left between them. The CDR3 sequence is 12 residues long. Per the germline V gene, CDR1 is SQVTM and CDR2 is ANQGSEA. The CDR3 bases are TGCAGCGCCCGGTCGGGGGACTATGGCTACACCTTC. Protein sequence: CSARSGDYGYTF.

The chain employs TRBV5-1 and TRBJ2-5; TRBD2 aligns across 7 bases. The V gene's germline CDR1 is SGHRS and CDR2 YFSETQ. J lost 4 bases, V lost 0 bases, and 6 bases had no gene match. The CDR3 is made up of 15 amino acids. For the CDR3, the DNA is TGCGCCAGCAGCTTGGTTCCGGGGGGAGGAGAGACCCAGTACTTC. Amino acids: CASSLVPGGGETQYF. Filled out from reference TRBV5-1 and TRBJ2-5, the complete variable domain reads KAGVTQTPRYLIKTRGQQVTLSCSPISGHRSVSWYQQTPGQGLQFLFEYFSETQRNKGNFPGRFSGRQFSNSRSEMNVSTLELGDSALYLCASSLVPGGGETQYFGPGTRLLVL.

This rearrangement joins TRBV29-1 to TRBJ2-1; TRBD2 matches 10 bases. This CDR3 has 14 amino acids. Germline V gene data show CDR1 as SQVTM and CDR2 as ANQGSEA. V was pared by 7 bases and J by 4 bases, with 7 bases of the junction left unmatched. For the CDR3, the DNA is TGCAGCGGAGGACTAGCGGTTACTTACAATGAGCAGTTCTTC. Translated: CSGGLAVTYNEQFF.

The sample holds a few counts of this clonotype. V is TRBV6-6 and J is TRBJ1-5; D is unclear. The CDR3 consists of 16 residues. V lost 5 bases and J 0 bases, leaving 14 bases between the germline ends. Germline CDR1 is MNHNY and CDR2 is SVGAGI (reference sequence). The CDR3 DNA reads as TGTGCCAGCAGTCCCCTAATGAAACTTAGCAATCAGCCCCAGCATTTT. Protein: CASSPLMKLSNQPQHF.

V and J are TRBV6-2 or TRBV6-3 and TRBJ1-1; no definite D call. There are 12 residues in the CDR3. Trimming removed 2 bases at V and 4 bases at J, with 5 bases between. Germline assignment: CDR1 MNHEY and CDR2 SVGEGT. The CDR3: CASSYDITEAFF. Written as DNA, the CDR3 is TGTGCCAGCAGTTACGATATCACTGAAGCTTTCTTT.

In the case of this clonotype: The conserved closing phenylalanine or tryptophan is absent in this CDR3, likely reflecting a read error. The rearrangement joins TRBV10-3 to TRBJ1-2, with a tentative D call TRBD1 (5 bases). The germline CDR1 and CDR2 sequences are ENHRY and SYGVKD. CDR3 length equals 15 residues. The ends were cut back, 0 bases at V and 4 bases at J, with 12 bases in the middle. The CDR3: CAISESGREPYGYTL. The CDR3 DNA follows: TGTGCCATCAGTGAGTCGGGCAGGGAACCCTATGGCTACACCCTC.

CDR3 sequence (DNA): TGTGCCAGCAGCTTAGACCCGGGCCCCTACGAGCAGTACTTC. This sequence encodes CASSLDPGPYEQYF. V usage is TRBV7-2 and J usage is TRBJ2-7; D ambiguous. The CDR3 length is 14 residues. The ends were cut back, 1 base at V and 2 bases at J, with 9 bases in the middle. Germline V CDR1 and CDR2: SGHTA, FQGNSA.

The V call is TRBV27, the J call TRBJ1-6; no definite D call. This CDR3 spans 13 amino acids. Germline CDR1 reads MNHEY; CDR2 reads SMNVEV (reference sequence). V was cut by 2 bases and J by 14 bases, with 13 bases left in between. The CDR3 coding sequence is TGTGCCAGCAGTTTAACCGCCATGGGAGCCCTCCACTTT. Translated: CASSLTAMGALHF.

The J gene is TRBJ1-1, the V gene TRBV6-5; 9 nucleotides line up with TRBD1. After removal of 5 bases from V and 8 bases from J, the junction contained 6 bases not matched to a gene. Germline loops: CDR1 MNHEY, CDR2 SVGAGI. This CDR3 region has 13 residues. CDR3 residues: CASSGPGQGEAFF. The CDR3 nucleotides are TGTGCCAGCAGTGGACCGGGACAGGGAGAAGCTTTCTTT.

The gene calls are TRBV29-1 and TRBJ2-3; 8 bases line up with TRBD2. This CDR3 contains 17 residues. Trimming took 6 bases from V and 4 from J; bases not matched to a gene: 18. Germline CDR1 and CDR2: SQVTM and ANQGSEA. CDR3 sequence (DNA): TGCAGCGTAGAGGACTTCGGGAGGGATCTTATCGCAGATACGCAGTATTTT. Amino acid sequence: CSVEDFGRDLIADTQYF.

The V gene is TRBV19, the J gene TRBJ1-5; unclear D gene. V gave up 6 bases and J gave up 5 bases, with 17 bases separating them. Germline CDR1 LNHDA, CDR2 SQIVND (reference sequence). CDR3 length: 15 residues. The CDR3, as DNA: TGTGCCAGTAGACCCCTTGGCGGCAGCCATCAGCCCCAGCATTTT. Protein product: CASRPLGGSHQPQHF.

This chain uses TRBV29-1 with TRBJ2-1; D gene ambiguous. The CDR3 runs 13 residues. CDR1 is SQVTM and CDR2 is ANQGSEA in the germline V gene. The V and J ends lost 3 bases and 8 bases respectively, with 14 bases between them. This CDR3 is CSVEASSSYEQFF. Written as DNA, the CDR3 is TGCAGCGTTGAGGCATCCAGCAGCTATGAGCAGTTCTTC.

The genes are TRBV6-2 or TRBV6-3 and TRBJ2-1; D may be TRBD1 (6 bases). In germline, CDR1 is MNHEY, CDR2 SVGEGT. The V gene lost 6 bases and the J gene lost 6 bases, with 9 bases spanning the gap. This CDR3 has 12 amino acids. In DNA, the CDR3 is TGTGCCAGCAGGGACAGATCCAATGAGCAGTTCTTC. Translating it yields CASRDRSNEQFF.

The V call is TRBV6-6, the J call TRBJ1-5; TRBD1 might be the D (5 bases). The CDR3 runs 15 residues. The germline V gene encodes CDR1 MNHNY and CDR2 SVGAGI (reference sequence). V lost 7 bases and J 2 bases, leaving 15 bases between the germline ends. CDR3 nucleotides: TGTGCCAGCATCGGGACTCCCGGAGGCAATCAGCCCCAGCATTTT. It is translated as CASIGTPGGNQPQHF.